The 10 T cell receptor beta chains below were found in one sample sequenced in a study of T cell responses to AZD1222 COVID-19 vaccine. TCRdb's copy holds only in-frame clones and misses some; the assay was immunoSEQ multiplex PCR. This table has under 200,000 clones, 70% to 90% appearing once. The material was peripheral blood, obtained 28 days after the second AZD1222 dose. The receptor set was obtained from an adult who received the AZD1222 COVID-19 vaccine.

This clone was counted a single time. The V gene is TRBV5-1, the J gene TRBJ2-7, with D perhaps assigned TRBD1 or TRBD2 (5 bases each). The CDR3 runs 11 residues. The germline V gene has CDR1 SGHRS and CDR2 YFSETQ. Trimming stripped 7 bases from V and 5 bases from J, with 10 bases between. The DNA for the CDR3 is TGCGCCAGCTACGGGGCGGACGAGCAGTACTTC. Translation gives CASYGADEQYF.

This sequence joins TRBV27 and TRBJ1-4, with D hard to call. Germline-derived CDR1 and CDR2 are MNHEY and SMNVEV (reference sequence). The V end was cut by 5 bases, the J end by 3 bases, with 10 bases between. The CDR3 has 14 amino acids. The CDR3 region is CASSARAPNEKLFF. CDR3 nucleotides: TGTGCCAGCAGTGCCCGGGCCCCTAATGAAAAACTGTTTTTT.

The V gene is TRBV7-8, the J gene TRBJ2-7; 9 bases match TRBD1. Trimming took 5 bases from V and 1 from J; bases not matched to a gene: 6. Per the germline V gene, CDR1 is SGHVS and CDR2 is FQNEAQ. The CDR3 spans 15 residues. The CDR3 loop reads CASSEGQGPSYEQYF. The CDR3 DNA reads as TGTGCCAGCAGCGAGGGACAGGGCCCATCCTACGAGCAGTACTTC. The full variable domain, completed using reference TRBV7-8 and TRBJ2-7, is GAGVSQSPRYKVAKRGQDVALRCDPISGHVSLFWYQQALGQGPEFLTYFQNEAQLDKSGLPSDRFFAERPEGSVSTLKIQRTQQEDSAVYLCASSEGQGPSYEQYFGPGTRLTVT.

This chain's CDR3 is CASSLRTGANTEAFF. In nucleotides, the CDR3 is TGTGCCAGTAGTCTCAGGACCGGAGCAAACACTGAAGCTTTCTTT. The rearrangement links TRBV19 to TRBJ1-1; D uncertain. CDR3 length: 15 amino acids. Germline loops: CDR1 LNHDA, CDR2 SQIVND (reference sequence). V lost 5 bases and J lost 2, with 15 bases in between. Combining the CDR3 with reference TRBV19 and TRBJ1-1 gives the whole variable domain DGGITQSPKYLFRKEGQNVTLSCEQNLNHDAMYWYRQDPGQGLRLIYYSQIVNDFQKGDIAEGYSVSREKKESFPLTVTSAQKNPTAFYLCASSLRTGANTEAFFGQGTRLTVV.

The chain has TRBV30 and TRBJ2-1; 11 positions match TRBD2. The CDR3 covers 15 residues. V dropped 2 bases and J dropped 7; count of bases not matched to a gene: 7. The germline V gene encodes CDR1 GTSNPN and CDR2 SVGIG (reference sequence). In nucleotides, the CDR3 is TGTGCCTGGAGTAATGGGCTAGCGGGAGGAAATGAGCAGTTCTTC. Translating gives CAWSNGLAGGNEQFF.

The CDR3 nucleotides are TGTGCCAGCTTTGGGACCGGGGGTGAAAAACTGTTTTTT. Its protein product is CASFGTGGEKLFF. The rearrangement links TRBV28 to TRBJ1-4; D is possibly TRBD1 (5 bases). Germline V CDR1 and CDR2: MDHEN, SYDVKM. The V gene lost 8 bases and the J gene lost 7 bases, with 14 bases spanning the gap. This CDR3 comprises 13 residues.

This rearrangement joins TRBV4-3 to TRBJ2-5; possible D gene TRBD2, 6 bases. This CDR3 has 16 amino acids. CDR1 and CDR2 (germline): LGHNA, YSLEER. V lost 3 bases and J lost 5, with 19 bases in between. The CDR3 spells CASSHAIQRAGETQYF. DNA of the CDR3: TGCGCCAGCAGCCATGCGATCCAAAGGGCGGGGGAGACCCAGTACTTC.

This chain connects TRBV7-8 to TRBJ2-7; perhaps D is TRBD1 or TRBD2 (5 bases each). The CDR3 length is 14 residues. The V end was cut by 3 bases, the J end by 2 bases, with 11 bases between. Per the germline V gene, CDR1 is SGHVS and CDR2 is FQNEAQ. The CDR3 sequence: CASSFQADTYEQYF. The CDR3 DNA is TGTGCCAGCAGCTTCCAAGCGGACACCTACGAGCAGTACTTC.

This chain uses TRBV5-1 with TRBJ2-2; D call uncertain. Per germline, CDR1 SGHRS and CDR2 YFSETQ. V lost 4 bases and J lost 3, with 19 bases in between. The CDR3 sequence is 17 residues long. The chain's CDR3 is CASSLSRGSVDTGELFF. Here the CDR3 DNA reads TGCGCCAGCAGCCTGAGCCGCGGTTCCGTGGACACCGGGGAGCTGTTTTTT.

The J gene is TRBJ2-5, the V gene TRBV5-4; 11 nucleotides line up with TRBD1. Germline V lookup: CDR1 SGHNT, CDR2 YYREEE (reference sequence). V gave up 0 bases and J gave up 1 base; unmatched junction bases: 2. The CDR3 is made up of 16 amino acids. This chain's CDR3 is CASSLGTGGVQETQYF. The CDR3 coding sequence is TGTGCCAGCAGCTTGGGGACAGGGGGCGTCCAAGAGACCCAGTACTTC. The entire variable domain, with the rest obtained from reference TRBV5-4 and TRBJ2-5, is as follows: ETGVTQSPTHLIKTRGQQVTLRCSSQSGHNTVSWYQQALGQGPQFIFQYYREEENGRGNFPPRFSGLQFPNYSSELNVNALELDDSALYLCASSLGTGGVQETQYFGPGTRLLVL.